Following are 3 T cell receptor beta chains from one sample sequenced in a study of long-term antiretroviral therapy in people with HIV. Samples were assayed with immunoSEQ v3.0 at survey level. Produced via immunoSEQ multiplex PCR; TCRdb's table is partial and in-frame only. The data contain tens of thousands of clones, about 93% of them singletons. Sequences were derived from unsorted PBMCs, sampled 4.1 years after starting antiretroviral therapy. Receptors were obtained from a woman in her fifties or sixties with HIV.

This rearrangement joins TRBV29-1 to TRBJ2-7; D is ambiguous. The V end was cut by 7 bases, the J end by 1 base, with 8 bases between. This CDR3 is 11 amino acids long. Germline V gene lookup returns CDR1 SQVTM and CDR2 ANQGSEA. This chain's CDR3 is CSGLQSYEQYF. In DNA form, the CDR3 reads TGCAGCGGGCTACAATCCTACGAGCAGTACTTC.

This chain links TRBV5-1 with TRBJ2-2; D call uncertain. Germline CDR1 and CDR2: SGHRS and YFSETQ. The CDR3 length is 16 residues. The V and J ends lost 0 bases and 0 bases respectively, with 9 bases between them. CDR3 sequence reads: CASSLGQPANTGELFF. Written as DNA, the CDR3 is TGCGCCAGCAGCTTGGGGCAGCCCGCGAACACCGGGGAGCTGTTTTTT.

CDR3 coding DNA: TGTGCCAGCAGTGAAGCACGGTATAATTCACCCCTCCACTTT. Protein: CASSEARYNSPLHF. The chain couples TRBV6-1 to TRBJ1-6; D unclear. Germline V CDR1 and CDR2: MNHNS, SASEGT. V lost 0 bases to trimming and J lost 4 bases, with 4 bases between them. There are 14 residues in the CDR3.